This TCR beta chain was recovered during a study of Ad26.COV2.S vaccination and SARS-CoV-2 variants (dated by TCRdb to 2020 to 2023). With respect to the entire study: Vaccine-arm donors came from COV1001, a multicentre, randomized, double-blind, placebo-controlled phase I-IIa trial of Ad26.COV2.S in healthy adults. Ad26.COV2.S was administered intramuscularly at a dose of 5x10^10 or 1x10^11 viral particles, either as one shot or as two shots given 56 days apart. Sequencing of the TCRbeta repertoire served to evaluate the specificity and breadth of SARS-CoV-2-reactive T cell receptors following Ad26.COV2.S vaccination. The TCR-sequenced set comprised approximately 32 samples: some 20 Ad26.COV2.S vaccine recipients, 5 placebo recipients and 8 SARS-CoV-2 convalescent individuals. Trial participants were randomized into five groups of five: low-dose or high-dose Ad26.COV2.S given once or twice, or placebo on both occasions. Throughout the experiments and outcome assessment, investigators stayed blinded to trial group allocation.

Broad study findings and their caveats: Ad26.COV2.S recipients had higher spike-specific TCR breadth than placebo recipients (P = 0.0014). Vaccine and placebo recipients had comparable non-spike TCR breadth, which fits with the vaccine containing only spike. After vaccination, spike-specific CD8+ and CD4+ T cell responses were reported to show substantial breadth. The study was not powered to compare responses between vaccine doses or regimens. The authors noted that the TCR breadth and depth analyses may have underestimated total T cell responses.

The immunoSEQ Assay was the method used to sequence TCRbeta CDR3 regions. After extraction, genomic DNA underwent amplification by bias-controlled multiplex PCR, followed by high-throughput sequencing. Per the original workflow: To quantify the absolute abundance of every unique TCRbeta CDR3 region, sequences were collapsed and filtered. T cell fraction was estimated by normalizing TCRbeta template counts to usable DNA, with usable DNA measured through amplification of reference genes found in all nucleated cells. Repertoire TCRs were annotated as SARS-CoV-2-specific by exact matching of V gene, CDR3 amino acid sequence and J gene to a known reactive TCR set. The reference SARS-CoV-2 TCR set was derived from MIRA and filtered for enrichment in COVID-19-positive ImmuneCODE repertoires, a step that removed public or cross-reactive TCRs. Using the MIRA antigens, annotated TCRs were further analysed by specific ORF or by position within an ORF. Breadth was defined as the number of annotated unique rearrangements divided by the total number of unique productive rearrangements, and depth was defined as the summed frequency of the annotated unique rearrangements. Two-sided Wilcoxon rank-sum tests were used to compare TCR breadth between groups. TCRdb carries this immuneACCESS record with in-frame sequences only. Its versions omit some clonotypes, under half of them owing to an unresolved V gene in the studies checked, with the rest unexplained. That table is the source of V, J and clone size, and D and trimming were worked out from the DNA. The sample contains 500,000 or so clones, 85% to 90% of them found a single time. The ten largest clones add up to around 2.6% of the sample.

The treatment or condition label on this specimen signifies: about 20 received Ad26.COV2.S at low or high dose, single or two shots; 5 received placebo; per-sample allocation not given. Repertoires of vaccine and placebo recipients were sequenced from samples taken on day 63 after the first injection. Cohort 1b enrolled roughly 25 adults aged 18-55 years at a single site in Boston, USA, between 29 July and 7 August 2020. Ad26.COV2.S was a replication-incompetent adenovirus type 26 vector that expressed a prefusion-stabilized SARS-CoV-2 spike protein derived from the original Wuhan strain. CDR1 and CDR2 were assigned from the germline V gene as SGHRS and YFSETQ. Inclusive of the bounding cysteine and phenylalanine, the CDR3 is 12 residues long. Of the read, only the CDR3 DNA is kept; its 36 bases are in frame from base 1. V is shortened by 7 bases, J by 8 bases, and the region joining them spans 15 bases.

In regard to this clone: Its antigen remains undetermined. Base qualities were left out, and no much larger clone turns up one base away.

The receptor was derived from a person aged 18 to 65 who received the Ad26.COV2.S COVID-19 vaccine or a placebo. The chain employs TRBV5-1 and TRBJ2-5; the D gene lacks a confident call. The sequences come from peripheral blood, collected in a trial of Ad26.COV2.S vaccine versus placebo. DNA sequence: TGCGCCAGCGCCCTTAGGCGAGACACCCAGTACTTC. Translated, this gives CASALRRDTQYF. The variable domain in full, with residues beyond the CDR3 obtained from the reference TRBV5-1 and TRBJ2-5 genes, is KAGVTQTPRYLIKTRGQQVTLSCSPISGHRSVSWYQQTPGQGLQFLFEYFSETQRNKGNFPGRFSGRQFSNSRSEMNVSTLELGDSALYLCASALRRDTQYFGPGTRLLVL.